The 9 T cell receptor beta chains given below trace back to one sample, sequenced in a study of T cell responses to AZD1222 COVID-19 vaccine. Assay: immunoSEQ multiplex PCR; the TCRdb copy retains only in-frame clones and omits some. The sample carries roughly 120,000 clones, over 85% recorded once. The sequences come from peripheral blood, collected on day 0 of AZD1222 vaccination. Receptor source: an adult in good health.

This clone was detected only a few times. The J gene is TRBJ2-7, the V gene TRBV5-6; TRBD1 or TRBD2 may be the D gene (5 bases each). This CDR3 is 14 amino acids long. With 0 bases removed from V and 2 bases from J, the gap between germline ends came to 9 bases. The V gene's germline CDR1 is SGHDT and CDR2 YYEEEE. This chain's CDR3 is CASSLGGSPYEQYF. The CDR3 DNA reads TGTGCCAGCAGCTTGGGGGGGAGCCCCTACGAGCAGTACTTC. Based on the CDR3 plus reference TRBV5-6 and TRBJ2-7, the full variable domain is DAGVTQSPTHLIKTRGQQVTLRCSPKSGHDTVSWYQQALGQGPQFIFQYYEEEERQRGNFPDRFSGHQFPNYSSELNVNALLLGDSALYLCASSLGGSPYEQYFGPGTRLTVT.

This clone was observed a handful of times. The junction departs from the called germline gene at one end, perhaps through a read error. This chain joins TRBV14 and TRBJ2-7, with D perhaps matching TRBD2 (6 bases). Germline lookup yields CDR1 SGHDN and CDR2 FVKESK. The CDR3 is 12 amino acids. The CDR3: CASSQDLVRRDF. DNA of the CDR3: TGTGCCAGCAGCCAAGATCTGGTGAGGAGGGACTTC.

This chain links TRBV7-8 with TRBJ2-2, with 8 bases identical to TRBD2. The germline CDR1 and CDR2 sequences are SGHVS and FQNEAQ. The CDR3 loop spans 17 amino acids. The V segment lost 0 bases and the J segment 8 bases; nucleotides outside the gene matches: 11. The DNA of the CDR3 is TGTGCCAGCAGCTTAGCAGGGGCTAGAGCGGGGGAGGGGGAGCTGTTTTTT. Its translation is CASSLAGARAGEGELFF. The variable domain in full, completed from reference TRBV7-8 and TRBJ2-2, reads GAGVSQSPRYKVAKRGQDVALRCDPISGHVSLFWYQQALGQGPEFLTYFQNEAQLDKSGLPSDRFFAERPEGSVSTLKIQRTQQEDSAVYLCASSLAGARAGEGELFFGEGSRLTVL.

In its sample, this clone was seen once. The V gene is TRBV7-2, the J gene TRBJ2-7; TRBD1 is a possible D gene (5 bases). The germline CDR1 and CDR2 sequences are SGHTA and FQGNSA. Trimming pared 5 bases from V and 4 bases from J, leaving 27 bases between. The CDR3 has 18 amino acids. DNA for the CDR3: TGTGCCAGCAGCATAAACGGGCTCCAGGGTATCCGCGAATACGAGCAGTACTTC. This sequence encodes CASSINGLQGIREYEQYF.

The CDR3 bases are TGTGCCACCAGTGATTTGACAGGGGGCGGGAGCTACACCTTC. Translation gives CATSDLTGGGSYTF. The rearrangement joins TRBV24-1 to TRBJ1-2, with 9 bases matching TRBD1. Germline lookup yields CDR1 KGHDR and CDR2 SFDVKD. Trimming took 0 bases from V and 9 from J; bases not matched to a gene: 4. The length of the CDR3 is 14 residues.

This chain joins TRBV10-3 and TRBJ1-1; tentative D call: TRBD1 (6 bases). The V gene's germline CDR1 is ENHRY and CDR2 SYGVKD. V dropped 5 bases and J dropped 0 bases, with 16 bases sitting between them. There are 16 residues in the CDR3. CDR3 region: CAISPTGTSMNTEAFF. CDR3 nucleotide sequence: TGTGCCATCAGTCCGACAGGCACTTCAATGAACACTGAAGCTTTCTTT.

The genes are TRBV11-2 and TRBJ1-2; a possible D gene is TRBD1 (6 bases). The CDR3 is 13 amino acids. Germline assignment: CDR1 SGHAT and CDR2 FQNNGV. The V and J ends lost 5 bases and 6 bases respectively, with 13 bases between them. Here the CDR3 DNA reads TGTGCCAGCAGCCCCGCCAGGGGAGATGGCTACACCTTC. Translation gives CASSPARGDGYTF. Using reference TRBV11-2 and TRBJ1-2 for the parts outside the CDR3, the full variable domain is EAGVAQSPRYKIIEKRQSVAFWCNPISGHATLYWYQQILGQGPKLLIQFQNNGVVDDSQLPKDRFSAERLKGVDSTLKIQPAKLEDSAVYLCASSPARGDGYTFGSGTRLTVV.

The chain carries TRBV9 and TRBJ1-1; weak D call: TRBD1 (5 bases). CDR1 SGDLS and CDR2 YYNGEE come from the germline V gene. The CDR3 is made up of 15 amino acids. Trimming stripped 1 base from V and 2 bases from J, with 12 bases between. The CDR3 coding sequence is TGTGCCAGCAGCGTAATAGGGGAGCCCAACACTGAAGCTTTCTTT. Residues: CASSVIGEPNTEAFF.

The J gene is TRBJ2-1, the V gene TRBV7-9, with D unclear. This CDR3 has 17 residues. Trimming removed 1 base from V and 2 bases from J, with 15 bases in between. The germline gives CDR1 SEHNR, CDR2 FQNEAQ (reference sequence). The CDR3 DNA follows: TGTGCCAGCAGCTTAGGGGTAGCCCTCCTGACCTACAATGAGCAGTTCTTC. Translated, it gives CASSLGVALLTYNEQFF.